This TCR beta chain is from a study of T cell repertoires in cytomegalovirus infection. In the case of this clonotype: Its antigen remains unknown.

Using its own MiXCR run on the reads, TCRdb lists one record per CDR3 protein. The repertoire has about 400,000 distinct CDR3 sequences, roughly 34% of them found once; the top ten carry approximately 13%. Germline V gives CDR1 SEHNR, CDR2 FQNEAQ (reference sequence). The CDR3 sequence is 16 residues long. J gave up 0 bases and V 7 bases, and 8 bases lay outside the gene matches. The sequences come from cultured PBMCs, collected from culture after CMV antigen stimulation. The J gene is TRBJ2-2, the V gene TRBV7-9; 7 bases match TRBD2. The clonotype was recovered from a human donor in good health (CMV status not recorded). Some clones in this sample may be carry-over from other donors' samples. The CDR3 DNA sequence: TGTGCCAGCACCTACTCGAGCGGGACGAACACCGGGGAGCTGTTTTTT. Translating it yields CASTYSSGTNTGELFF.